The 31 T cell receptor beta chains reported below all come from one sample, sequenced in a study of CD8+ T cells in alopecia areata. TCR sequencing used cDNA made by reverse transcription of extracted RNA. The assay was immunoSEQ multiplex PCR, and TCRdb's table has in-frame clones only and misses some. The sample carries roughly 180,000 clones, around 63% recorded once. The sequenced sample was CD4+ T cells sorted from blood, obtained at week 0. These receptors all stem from a human donor with alopecia areata.

V usage is TRBV29-1 and J usage is TRBJ2-7, with D uncertain. This CDR3 spans 11 amino acids. The germline V gene encodes CDR1 SQVTM and CDR2 ANQGSEA. V lost 1 base and J 5 bases, leaving 6 bases between the germline ends. The DNA of the CDR3 is TGCAGCGTTGAAGTCTTCGACGAGCAGTACTTC. As protein: CSVEVFDEQYF.

This clone came up once. The rearrangement links TRBV25-1 to TRBJ2-3; D unresolved. The V gene lost 4 bases and the J gene lost 4 bases, with 12 bases spanning the gap. CDR1 is MGHDK and CDR2 is SYGVNS in the germline V gene. The CDR3 covers 14 residues. The DNA of the CDR3 is TGTGCCAGCAGTGCATACTCCCAGGCAGATACGCAGTATTTT. Translation gives CASSAYSQADTQYF.

V gene TRBV11-3 combines with J gene TRBJ2-3; maybe TRBD2 (6 bases). This CDR3 has 18 residues. The V gene lost 5 bases and the J gene lost 0 bases, with 21 bases spanning the gap. In germline, CDR1 is SGHNT, CDR2 YENEEA. For the CDR3, the DNA is TGTGCCAGCAGCCATTCAAGGCGGGACCCAATGAGCACAGATACGCAGTATTTT. Translation: CASSHSRRDPMSTDTQYF.

The gene calls are TRBV13 and TRBJ2-7; D unresolved. The CDR3 sequence is 14 residues long. The germline CDR1 and CDR2 sequences are PRHDT and FYEKMQ (reference sequence). Trimming took off 3 bases at V and 5 bases at J, with 14 bases between the two ends. In DNA, the CDR3 is TGTGCCAGCAGCTTGATCTCCCGACCCCACGAGCAGTACTTC. It translates to CASSLISRPHEQYF. The entire variable domain, with the rest obtained from reference TRBV13 and TRBJ2-7, is as follows: AAGVIQSPRHLIKEKRETATLKCYPIPRHDTVYWYQQGPGQDPQFLISFYEKMQSDKGSIPDRFSAQQFSDYHSELNMSSLELGDSALYFCASSLISRPHEQYFGPGTRLTVT.

The chain recombines TRBV9 with TRBJ1-2; D not certain. Trimming removed 2 bases at V and 6 bases at J, with 14 bases between. Germline V gene data show CDR1 as SGDLS and CDR2 as YYNGEE. The length of the CDR3 is 14 residues. CDR3 region: CASSVGVNLDGYTF. The CDR3 DNA follows: TGTGCCAGCAGCGTGGGCGTTAATCTCGATGGCTACACCTTC. The full variable domain, with the rest looked up from reference TRBV9 and TRBJ1-2, is DSGVTQTPKHLITATGQRVTLRCSPRSGDLSVYWYQQSLDQGLQFLIQYYNGEERAKGNILERFSAQQFPDLHSELNLSSLELGDSALYFCASSVGVNLDGYTFGSGTRLTVV.

The chain is built from TRBV5-6 and TRBJ1-2; no definite D call. CDR1 is SGHDT, CDR2 YYEEEE, per germline. V lost 1 base and J lost 1, with 2 bases in between. CDR3 length: 12 amino acids. The CDR3 DNA reads as TGTGCCAGCAGCTTGAATAACTATGGCTACACCTTC. It encodes CASSLNNYGYTF.

The rearrangement uses TRBV5-1 and TRBJ1-2; D remains ambiguous. The germline gives CDR1 SGHRS, CDR2 YFSETQ. This CDR3 comprises 15 residues. V was cut by 0 bases and J by 6 bases, with 15 bases left in between. CDR3 DNA: TGCGCCAGCAGCTTGGCCCCCAACTCTAGGGATGGCTACACCTTC. The encoded protein is CASSLAPNSRDGYTF.

This clone was seen only a few times. The chain is built from TRBV4-3 and TRBJ1-2; TRBD1 matches 10 bases. From germline, CDR1 is LGHNA and CDR2 YSLEER. This CDR3 region has 16 residues. The V gene end was trimmed by 0 bases and the J gene end by 7 bases; junction bases not matched to a gene: 8. Written as DNA, the CDR3 is TGCGCCAGCAGCCAAGAACTTCGGAGGACAGGGGGTGGCTACACCTTC. It specifies CASSQELRRTGGGYTF.

The genes are TRBV28 and TRBJ2-3; 7 nucleotides agree with TRBD2. J was trimmed by 0 bases and V by 6 bases; bases with no gene match: 3. CDR1 is MDHEN and CDR2 is SYDVKM in the germline V gene. The CDR3 covers 14 residues. CDR3 DNA: TGTGCCAGCAGCCGGGGACTAAGCACAGATACGCAGTATTTT. Translating gives CASSRGLSTDTQYF.

This clone was seen more than once but under ten times. Here the CDR3 DNA reads TGTGCCAGCAGCTATCCGCGCCGGGGAACTGAAGCTTTCTTT. It codes for CASSYPRRGTEAFF. The gene calls are TRBV28 and TRBJ1-1; D unresolved. From germline, CDR1 is MDHEN and CDR2 SYDVKM. This CDR3 contains 14 residues. Trimming left V 6 bases short and J 5 bases short, with 16 bases between.

As regards this clone: The identical CDR3 is also encoded by other nucleotide sequences in the sample. The chain recombines TRBV30 with TRBJ2-7; D possibly matches TRBD1 or TRBD2 (5 bases each). The ends were cut back, 0 bases at V and 2 bases at J, with 8 bases in the middle. Germline-derived CDR1 and CDR2 are GTSNPN and SVGIG (reference sequence). This CDR3 contains 13 residues. The CDR3 DNA reads TGTGCCTGGAGTGTTCAGGGACCCTACGAGCAGTACTTC. This gives the protein CAWSVQGPYEQYF.

The V gene is TRBV7-2, the J gene TRBJ2-7; maybe TRBD1 (6 bases). CDR1 and CDR2 (germline): SGHTA, FQGNSA. The CDR3 has 17 amino acids. V was cut by 5 bases and J by 0 bases, with 20 bases left in between. DNA of the CDR3: TGTGCCAGCAGCCTGGGACAACCCGGTAAGCCCTCCTACGAGCAGTACTTC. Amino acid sequence: CASSLGQPGKPSYEQYF.

Details on this clone: Other DNA sequences of this sample code for an identical CDR3. V is TRBV30 and J is TRBJ2-7; maybe TRBD2 (5 bases). The CDR3 extends over 12 amino acids. V lost 3 bases to trimming and J lost 2 bases, with 8 bases between them. Germline-derived CDR1 and CDR2 are GTSNPN and SVGIG (reference sequence). CDR3 in DNA: TGTGCCTGGAGCCCGGGGACCTACGAGCAGTACTTC. The encoded protein is CAWSPGTYEQYF. Complete variable domain (other parts from reference TRBV30 and TRBJ2-7): SQTIHQWPATLVQPVGSPLSLECTVEGTSNPNLYWYRQAAGRGLQLLFYSVGIGQISSEVPQNLSASRPQDRQFILSSKKLLLSDSGFYLCAWSPGTYEQYFGPGTRLTVT.

The rearrangement links TRBV7-9 to TRBJ1-2; possible D gene TRBD1, 6 bases. The ends were cut back, 4 bases at V and 6 bases at J, with 12 bases in the middle. The CDR3 runs to 13 residues. Per germline, CDR1 SEHNR and CDR2 FQNEAQ (reference sequence). DNA for the CDR3: TGTGCCAGCAGCTCAACAGGGATGGATGGCTACACCTTC. It encodes CASSSTGMDGYTF.

The chain uses TRBV15 and TRBJ1-2; 9 bases line up with TRBD1. With 6 bases clipped from V and 6 bases from J, the junction kept 5 bases outside the gene matches. The CDR3 contains 13 residues. Germline-derived CDR1 and CDR2 are LNHNV and YYDKDF (reference sequence). In DNA, the CDR3 is TGTGCCACCAGGTACCGGGACAGGGATGGCTACACCTTC. Encoded protein: CATRYRDRDGYTF.

This clone was counted only a few times. The V gene is TRBV7-7, the J gene TRBJ2-7; no definite D call. CDR1 is SSHAT, CDR2 FNYEAQ, per germline (reference sequence). CDR3 length equals 13 residues. V dropped 5 bases and J dropped 3 bases, with 11 bases sitting between them. For the CDR3, the DNA is TGTGCCAGCAGCGTCGCCGACGGCTACGAGCAGTACTTC. This codes for CASSVADGYEQYF. Full variable domain (remainder filled in from reference TRBV7-7 and TRBJ2-7): GAGVSQSPRYKVTKRGQDVTLRCDPISSHATLYWYQQALGQGPEFLTYFNYEAQPDKSGLPSDRFSAERPEGSISTLTIQRTEQRDSAMYRCASSVADGYEQYFGPGTRLTVT.

The chain has TRBV4-3 and TRBJ1-2; no definite D call. Germline-derived CDR1 and CDR2 are LGHNA and YSLEER. Trimming took 0 bases from V and 2 from J, leaving 16 bases between them. CDR3 length: 17 amino acids. The CDR3 sequence is CASSQDKVGRPNYGYTF. The CDR3 DNA follows: TGCGCCAGCAGCCAAGATAAGGTTGGGCGGCCGAACTATGGCTACACCTTC.

CDR3 loop: CASSPTGEETQYF. The CDR3 DNA follows: TGTGCCAGCAGCCCTACAGGGGAAGAGACCCAGTACTTC. This chain joins TRBV9 and TRBJ2-5; TRBD1 agrees at 7 bases. J lost 3 bases, V lost 4 bases, and 3 bases had no gene match. The CDR3 is made up of 13 amino acids. Per the germline V gene, CDR1 is SGDLS and CDR2 is YYNGEE.

This clone came up once. The chain links TRBV11-2 to TRBJ2-3, with 9 bases lining up with TRBD1. After removal of 5 bases from V and 2 bases from J, the junction contained 5 bases not matched to a gene. Germline CDR1 and CDR2: SGHAT and FQNNGV. This CDR3 comprises 15 residues. The CDR3 DNA is TGTGCCAGCAGCACCGGACAGGGGAACACAGATACGCAGTATTTT. It translates to CASSTGQGNTDTQYF.

CDR3: CASSAHSTGDGYTF. The CDR3 DNA reads TGTGCCAGCAGTGCCCACTCGACAGGGGACGGCTACACCTTC. The V gene is TRBV2, the J gene TRBJ1-2; TRBD1 matches 8 bases. Trimming took 4 bases from V and 8 from J; bases not matched to a gene: 9. Germline-derived CDR1 and CDR2 are SNHLY and FYNNEI. The CDR3 contains 14 residues.

The chain links TRBV25-1 to TRBJ1-2, with a weak D call TRBD1 (5 bases). The CDR3 is 11 amino acids. CDR1 and CDR2 (germline): MGHDK, SYGVNS. Trimming left V 9 bases short and J 7 bases short, with 12 bases between. CDR3 sequence reads: CASRQGAGYTF. As DNA, the CDR3 is TGTGCCAGTCGCCAGGGTGCTGGCTACACCTTC.

The chain combines TRBV7-9 with TRBJ1-6; TRBD1 agrees at 7 bases. Germline V gene data show CDR1 as SEHNR and CDR2 as FQNEAQ (reference sequence). Trimming took 1 base from V and 6 from J; bases not matched to a gene: 12. This CDR3 comprises 18 residues. In DNA, the CDR3 is TGTGCCAGCAGCTTAGAGTCTCTAGGGGACAGACTTAATTCACCCCTCCACTTT. Protein sequence: CASSLESLGDRLNSPLHF.

The chain carries TRBV29-1 and TRBJ1-1, with D maybe TRBD1 (6 bases). Germline values: CDR1 SQVTM, CDR2 ANQGSEA. This CDR3 comprises 14 residues. V dropped 3 bases and J dropped 2 bases, with 13 bases sitting between them. The CDR3 DNA is TGCAGCGTTGATTCCGGACAGATCAACACTGAAGCTTTCTTT. Its protein is CSVDSGQINTEAFF.

Only a few counts were recorded for this clone. This chain uses TRBV5-1 with TRBJ1-1; no clear D. This CDR3 spans 13 amino acids. V lost 1 base to trimming and J lost 1 base, with 5 bases between them. The germline V gene encodes CDR1 SGHRS and CDR2 YFSETQ. This CDR3 reads CASSLKPNTEAFF. CDR3 nucleotide sequence: TGCGCCAGCAGCTTGAAACCGAACACTGAAGCTTTCTTT. Full variable domain (remainder filled in from reference TRBV5-1 and TRBJ1-1): KAGVTQTPRYLIKTRGQQVTLSCSPISGHRSVSWYQQTPGQGLQFLFEYFSETQRNKGNFPGRFSGRQFSNSRSEMNVSTLELGDSALYLCASSLKPNTEAFFGQGTRLTVV.

This clone has a handful of counts. This chain connects TRBV5-1 to TRBJ2-5; the D gene is possibly TRBD2 (6 bases). The J call may be in error: the DNA end matches TRBJ2-7 better. CDR1 and CDR2 (germline): SGHRS, YFSETQ. The CDR3 spans 16 residues. The CDR3 is CASRSTIGTRAYEQYF. The CDR3 nucleotides are TGCGCCAGCAGGTCTACTATTGGGACTCGAGCCTACGAGCAGTACTTC.

V and J are TRBV5-1 and TRBJ1-1, with no clear D. Germline CDR1 reads SGHRS; CDR2 reads YFSETQ. V dropped 0 bases and J dropped 0 bases, with 12 bases sitting between them. The CDR3 consists of 16 residues. CDR3 amino acids: CASSLGGGNMNTEAFF. The DNA of the CDR3 is TGCGCCAGCAGCTTGGGAGGAGGGAACATGAACACTGAAGCTTTCTTT.

This clone was recorded a few times. This chain connects TRBV30 to TRBJ2-6; D not resolved. Germline V lookup: CDR1 GTSNPN, CDR2 SVGIG (reference sequence). V was trimmed by 4 bases and J by 2 bases, leaving 6 bases between them. This CDR3 region has 13 residues. The CDR3 loop is CAWTLPGANVLTF. CDR3 DNA sequence: TGTGCCTGGACGCTTCCTGGGGCCAACGTCCTGACTTTC.

The V and J genes are TRBV30 and TRBJ2-1, with unresolved D. Per the germline V gene, CDR1 is GTSNPN and CDR2 is SVGIG (reference sequence). The CDR3 totals 14 residues. Between the trimmed V and J ends, which lost 8 bases and 9 bases, there was a span of 23 bases. This CDR3 reads CALLWSSFAGEQFF. In DNA, the CDR3 is TGTGCCCTACTGTGGTCTAGTTTTGCCGGTGAGCAGTTCTTC. Variable domain in full (rest from reference TRBV30 and TRBJ2-1): SQTIHQWPATLVQPVGSPLSLECTVEGTSNPNLYWYRQAAGRGLQLLFYSVGIGQISSEVPQNLSASRPQDRQFILSSKKLLLSDSGFYLCALLWSSFAGEQFFGPGTRLTVL.

This clone showed up just a few times. The rearrangement links TRBV30 to TRBJ1-1; D not certain. The germline CDR1 and CDR2 sequences are GTSNPN and SVGIG (reference sequence). V was pared by 3 bases and J by 0 bases, with 5 bases between. The CDR3 length is 12 residues. CDR3 in DNA: TGTGCCTGGAGCAGCATGAACACTGAAGCTTTCTTT. It is translated as CAWSSMNTEAFF.

This sequence joins TRBV29-1 and TRBJ1-5; TRBD1 is a possible D gene (6 bases). The length of the CDR3 is 16 residues. Germline CDR1 SQVTM, CDR2 ANQGSEA. With 6 bases removed from V and 0 bases from J, the gap between germline ends came to 18 bases. Written as DNA, the CDR3 is TGCAGCGTGGGTATAGGGACACCCTATAGCAATCAGCCCCAGCATTTT. Its protein product is CSVGIGTPYSNQPQHF.

The rearrangement links TRBV29-1 to TRBJ2-1; TRBD1 might be the D (6 bases). Trimming removed 4 bases from V and 7 bases from J, with 14 bases in between. CDR3 length: 13 residues. CDR1 SQVTM and CDR2 ANQGSEA come from the germline V gene. The DNA for the CDR3 is TGCAGCGTTGGAAATAGGGGGACAAATGAGCAGTTCTTC. Residues: CSVGNRGTNEQFF.